These T cell receptor beta chains were read from a single sample in a study of PD-1 blockade in classical Hodgkin lymphoma. The repertoire was sequenced with immunoSEQ multiplex PCR; TCRdb's copy has only in-frame clones and lacks some. Found here are tens of thousands of clones, roughly nine tenths of them singletons; the top ten hold roughly 8.7%. The source was peripheral blood mononuclear cells (PBMCs), collected before the fourth cycle of nivolumab. These receptors all stem from a human donor with classical Hodgkin lymphoma. CDR3s leave out the opening cysteine and the closing phenylalanine or tryptophan. A clone size is listed for some rows: how often the clone was seen (once, few, many), or a class if it is expanded.

>TRBV5-1|TRBJ1-1|NA
ASSLTPANTEAF
>TRBV9|TRBJ2-3|NA
ASSLSTDTQY
>TRBV7-9|TRBJ1-1|once
ASSPLTDLGAF
>TRBV7-8|TRBJ1-5|NA
ASSSTGEKITWGQPQH
>TRBV6-5|TRBJ2-7|NA
ASTKGLAGYEQY
>TRBV18|TRBJ1-1|NA
ASSFSRGGDTEAF
>TRBV7-9|TRBJ1-5|NA
ASSLNSDSNQPQH
>TRBV5-1|TRBJ1-2|NA
ASSTGLSESYT
>TRBV6-5|TRBJ2-6|NA
ASREQGAGANVLT
>TRBV9|TRBJ2-5|NA
ASSVGGEQETQY
>TRBV27|TRBJ1-1|NA
ASSFRGLVNTEAF
>TRBV6-6|TRBJ2-1|NA
ASEMTSGYNEQF
>TRBV7-2|TRBJ1-1|NA
ASSQQGRNTEAF
>TRBV6-7|TRBJ2-7|NA
ASRRYEQY
>TRBV7-8|TRBJ2-1|NA
ASSLEEAQEGSGSYNEQF
>TRBV19|TRBJ2-3|once
ASAGLHTDTQY
>TRBV6-1|TRBJ1-2|once
ASNSANYGYT
>TRBV7-8|TRBJ2-7|few
ASRVTGSAYEQY
>TRBV6-1|TRBJ1-3|NA
ASSEIRPGRVDGNTIY
>TRBV30|TRBJ1-1|NA
ASSKGAGNTEAF
>TRBV7-6|TRBJ2-7|NA
ASSLGQGAFYEQY
>TRBV5-1|TRBJ1-1|few
ASSLDRNTEAF
>TRBV7-8|TRBJ1-5|NA
ASSLVQGATQPQH
>TRBV15|TRBJ1-1|few
ATSRGIHTEAF
>TRBV7-8|TRBJ1-4|NA
ASSPSSFYEKLF
>TRBV5-1|TRBJ2-6|once
ASTNDRATWTNVLT
>TRBV5-1|TRBJ1-1|NA
ASSFSGTGVGSEAF
>TRBV5-5|TRBJ1-5|NA
ASSHTGIRQPQH
>TRBV9|TRBJ2-2|NA
ASSVDVGELF
>TRBV7-9|TRBJ2-1|NA
ASSLGLGLLNPEQF
>TRBV4-2|TRBJ2-7|NA
ASSQELLSYEQY
>TRBV5-1|TRBJ1-1|once
ASSLDPGKNTEAF
>TRBV5-1|TRBJ2-1|once
ASSLADYNEQF
>TRBV5-1|TRBJ1-2|once
ASSLVVSGGYT
>TRBV19|TRBJ2-7|NA
ASSPHGGDSYEQY
>TRBV6-5|TRBJ2-7|NA
ASSSPSSGAYEQY
>TRBV5-1|TRBJ2-3|NA
ASSFQGGDTQY
>TRBV19|TRBJ2-7|NA
ASSSIAWEKGEQY
>TRBV4-2|TRBJ2-4|NA
ASSLPTGLESKNIQY
>TRBV14|TRBJ2-7|NA
ASSQFQGGYEQY
>TRBV29-1|TRBJ1-1|NA
SVRVGLGEAF
>TRBV28|TRBJ2-7|once
ASSTWDRGQNEQY
>TRBV7-6|TRBJ1-2|NA
ASSLKQGDGYT
>TRBV5-1|TRBJ2-5|NA
ASSLLGLDQETQY
>TRBV18|TRBJ2-5|NA
ASSKGQETQY
>TRBV5-1|TRBJ2-2|once
ASRLSVDTGELF
>TRBV7-9|TRBJ1-2|NA
ASSLVGDGYT
>TRBV30|TRBJ2-5|NA
AWSPAPAGETQY